A selection of T cell receptor beta chains follows, all from one sample in a study of CD8+CD57+ T cells in acquired aplastic anemia. TCRdb fed the reads into MiXCR, producing one record per CDR3 protein. The sample yields some 92,000 distinct CDR3 sequences, about 67% seen once. Sequencing input: sorted CD4+, CD8+, or CD8+CD57+ T cells (not recorded which) from PBMCs. These receptors were collected from a human donor with aplastic anemia. Both conserved end residues are part of each CDR3.

v_call	j_call	cdr3_length	cdr3_aa
TRBV10-2	TRBJ1-2	11	CASAGRYGYTF
TRBV29-1	TRBJ2-2	12	CSLVGEAGELFF
TRBV2	TRBJ1-3	12	CASGAEGNTIYF
TRBV15	TRBJ1-6	16	CATSRGRDPAISPLHF
TRBV12-3/TRBV12-4	TRBJ2-7	15	CASSLALFITYEQYF
TRBV14	TRBJ1-2	14	CASSQDRTGRGYTF
TRBV5-8	TRBJ2-5	12	CASSGWQETQYF
TRBV19	TRBJ1-2	15	CASSIGGSRDYGYTF
TRBV7-2	TRBJ2-3	14	CASSWRPSTDTQYF
TRBV2	TRBJ2-5	13	CASCRVVGETQYF
TRBV24-1	TRBJ2-3	15	CATSEETGGTDTQYF
TRBV24-1	TRBJ2-3	14	CATRGSLNTDTQYF
TRBV20-1	TRBJ1-6	16	CSARLSGEGWNSPLHF
TRBV9	TRBJ2-7	16	CASSVRGGWEPYEQYF
TRBV2	TRBJ2-2	13	CASSERRIGELFF